Following are 21 T cell receptor beta chains from one sample sequenced in a study of cytomegalovirus exposure and HLA in healthy donors. In the PCR, 60 Vbeta and 13 Jbeta primers were used. Data came from immunoSEQ multiplex PCR; TCRdb stores just in-frame clones and leaves some out. The repertoire consists of about 120,000 clones, with 75% to 85% occurring once and the leading ten covering over 2%. Specimen: PBMCs. The receptors here all came from a man between 25 and 39 years old in good health and CMV-seronegative.

DNA for the CDR3: TGTGCCAGTGGAGGCAATTACGGCACTGAAGCTTTCTTT. Translating gives CASGGNYGTEAFF. The chain uses TRBV19 and TRBJ1-1; no definite D call. From germline, CDR1 is LNHDA and CDR2 SQIVND (reference sequence). The length of the CDR3 is 13 residues. V was trimmed by 8 bases and J by 4 bases, leaving 14 bases between them.

Comment on this clone: At one end the junction does not follow the germline gene, possibly because of a read error. The chain uses TRBV28 and TRBJ2-7, with 8 bases matching TRBD2. The germline V gene has CDR1 MDHEN and CDR2 SYDVKM. The length of the CDR3 is 12 residues. CDR3 DNA: TGTGCCACTGGTCTACTAGCGGACCCGTCATTCTTC. This encodes CATGLLADPSFF.

V gene TRBV27 combines with J gene TRBJ2-1, with a possible D match to TRBD1 (6 bases). V was clipped by 6 bases and J by 1 base, with 25 bases between them. This CDR3 is built from 19 residues. From germline, CDR1 is MNHEY and CDR2 SMNVEV (reference sequence). CDR3 in amino acids: CASRETGSGWSRSYNEQFF. The CDR3 DNA follows: TGTGCCAGCAGAGAAACAGGGTCAGGCTGGAGTAGGTCCTACAATGAGCAGTTCTTC.

The chain uses TRBV9 and TRBJ2-7; 7 nucleotides match TRBD1. J was trimmed by 3 bases and V by 6 bases; bases with no gene match: 9. The germline V gene has CDR1 SGDLS and CDR2 YYNGEE. CDR3 size: 14 residues. The CDR3 region is CASNPTGANYEQYF. The CDR3, as DNA: TGTGCCAGCAACCCTACAGGGGCCAACTACGAGCAGTACTTC.

The chain recombines TRBV4-1 with TRBJ2-5; 11 nucleotides line up with TRBD1. V dropped 2 bases and J dropped 5; count of bases not matched to a gene: 4. Per the germline V gene, CDR1 is MGHRA and CDR2 is YSYEKL. CDR3 length equals 15 residues. CDR3 loop: CASSQLDRGRETQYF. DNA for the CDR3: TGCGCCAGCAGCCAACTGGACAGGGGGCGCGAGACCCAGTACTTC.

The count of this clone is one. This chain connects TRBV30 to TRBJ2-2, with 13 bases aligning to TRBD2. The J segment lost 7 bases and the V segment lost 0 bases, leaving 5 bases of the junction unmatched. Germline-derived CDR1 and CDR2 are GTSNPN and SVGIG (reference sequence). The CDR3 runs 16 residues. The chain's CDR3 is CAWSVGLAGEVGELFF. As DNA, the CDR3 is TGTGCCTGGAGTGTAGGACTAGCGGGAGAGGTCGGGGAGCTGTTTTTT.

This sequence joins TRBV6-5 and TRBJ2-7; TRBD1 agrees at 9 bases. There are 16 residues in the CDR3. Germline V gene data show CDR1 as MNHEY and CDR2 as SVGAGI. V gave up 4 bases and J gave up 0 bases; unmatched junction bases: 7. Written as DNA, the CDR3 is TGTGCCAGCAGTTCGTACAGGGGGCTTCTCTCCTACGAGCAGTACTTC. This sequence encodes CASSSYRGLLSYEQYF.

V and J are TRBV14 and TRBJ2-1; 7 bases are a match to TRBD2. CDR3 length equals 16 residues. Looked up from germline, CDR1 is SGHDN and CDR2 is FVKESK. V lost 1 base, J lost 10 bases, and 13 bases stayed unmatched. For the CDR3, the DNA is TGTGCCAGCAGCCAAGCCATCTGGCGGGGGACTGGGGAGCAGTTCTTC. The encoded protein is CASSQAIWRGTGEQFF.

This rearrangement joins TRBV28 to TRBJ2-1; D call uncertain. V dropped 6 bases and J dropped 6 bases, with 6 bases sitting between them. Germline-derived CDR1 and CDR2 are MDHEN and SYDVKM. CDR3 length: 11 amino acids. CDR3 sequence: CASSDFNEQFF. The CDR3 DNA reads TGTGCCAGCAGCGACTTCAATGAGCAGTTCTTC.

The CDR3 spells CAWTGTGDGYTF. The DNA of the CDR3 is TGTGCCTGGACGGGAACAGGGGATGGCTACACCTTC. V usage is TRBV30 and J usage is TRBJ1-2, with 7 bases matching TRBD1. This CDR3 has 12 residues. J lost 6 bases, V lost 4 bases, and 5 bases had no gene match. The germline gives CDR1 GTSNPN, CDR2 SVGIG (reference sequence). The full variable domain, in which reference TRBV30 and TRBJ1-2 provide the parts outside the CDR3, is SQTIHQWPATLVQPVGSPLSLECTVEGTSNPNLYWYRQAAGRGLQLLFYSVGIGQISSEVPQNLSASRPQDRQFILSSKKLLLSDSGFYLCAWTGTGDGYTFGSGTRLTVV.

The chain uses TRBV5-1 and TRBJ2-1; 8 positions match TRBD1. The CDR3 loop spans 16 amino acids. Germline V gene data show CDR1 as SGHRS and CDR2 as YFSETQ. J lost 5 bases, V lost 0 bases, and 7 bases had no gene match. CDR3 DNA sequence: TGCGCCAGCAGCTTGGACAGGGGGTCCCTACACAATGAGCAGTTCTTC. It translates to CASSLDRGSLHNEQFF.

This clone has more than one count but fewer than ten. At one of its ends the junction is not consistent with the germline gene, which may arise from a read error. The gene calls are TRBV6-6 and TRBJ1-5, with a weak D call TRBD1 (6 bases). This CDR3 is 16 amino acids long. From germline, CDR1 is MNHNY and CDR2 SVGAGI (reference sequence). CDR3 bases: TGTGCCAGCAGACAGACAGGTTTCCCTACAAATCAGCCCCAGAATTTT. Translating gives CASRQTGFPTNQPQNF.

The rearrangement links TRBV28 to TRBJ2-7; D may be TRBD2 (6 bases). The CDR3 is 14 residues long. The V gene lost 8 bases and the J gene lost 5 bases, with 19 bases spanning the gap. The germline gives CDR1 MDHEN, CDR2 SYDVKM. Written as DNA, the CDR3 is TGTGCCAGCGGGGGGTTCGAGGGTTTACACGAGCAGTACTTC. Its protein is CASGGFEGLHEQYF. Together with reference TRBV28 and TRBJ2-7, the CDR3 gives the full variable domain: DVKVTQSSRYLVKRTGEKVFLECVQDMDHENMFWYRQDPGLGLRLIYFSYDVKMKEKGDIPEGYSVSREKKERFSLILESASTNQTSMYLCASGGFEGLHEQYFGPGTRLTVT.

The chain links TRBV18 to TRBJ1-1; 7 bases line up with TRBD1. The V gene end was trimmed by 6 bases and the J gene end by 2 bases; junction bases not matched to a gene: 9. Germline CDR1 KGHSH, CDR2 LQKENI. The CDR3 sequence is 15 residues long. DNA for the CDR3: TGTGCCAGCTCGCAAACCGGACAGGTTAACACTGAAGCTTTCTTT. Its translation: CASSQTGQVNTEAFF.

The CDR3 protein is CASSPRAVDNNQPQHF. As DNA, the CDR3 is TGTGCCAGCAGTCCCCGCGCGGTGGACAACAATCAGCCCCAGCATTTT. The chain links TRBV2 to TRBJ1-5; D possibly corresponds to TRBD1 (5 bases). The germline CDR1 and CDR2 sequences are SNHLY and FYNNEI. Trimming took off 5 bases at V and 3 bases at J, with 17 bases between the two ends. The CDR3 is 16 amino acids. Full variable domain (remainder filled in from reference TRBV2 and TRBJ1-5): EPEVTQTPSHQVTQMGQEVILRCVPISNHLYFYWYRQILGQKVEFLVSFYNNEISEKSEIFDDQFSVERPDGSNFTLKIRSTKLEDSAMYFCASSPRAVDNNQPQHFGDGTRLSIL.

This chain connects TRBV30 to TRBJ1-1; TRBD1 matches at 7 bases. Germline assignment: CDR1 GTSNPN and CDR2 SVGIG (reference sequence). V gave up 1 base and J gave up 2 bases; unmatched junction bases: 7. The CDR3 is 15 amino acids. CDR3 amino acids: CAWSAGRGVNTEAFF. CDR3 sequence (DNA): TGTGCCTGGAGTGCTGGCAGGGGGGTCAACACTGAAGCTTTCTTT.

This chain's CDR3 is CATQGLENTDTQYF. Here the CDR3 DNA reads TGTGCCACCCAGGGACTAGAGAATACAGATACGCAGTATTTT. The J gene is TRBJ2-3, the V gene TRBV10-3; 8 nucleotides match TRBD2. The V gene end was trimmed by 10 bases and the J gene end by 3 bases; junction bases not matched to a gene: 9. CDR1 is ENHRY and CDR2 is SYGVKD in the germline V gene. CDR3 size: 14 residues.

The chain links TRBV9 to TRBJ2-7, with 7 bases fitting TRBD1. The V and J ends lost 5 bases and 2 bases, in that order; junction bases with no gene match: 10. Germline V gene sequence: CDR1 SGDLS, CDR2 YYNGEE. The CDR3 extends over 15 amino acids. The DNA of the CDR3 is TGTGCCAGCAGTGGGGGTGAAGGGGGCACCTACGAGCAGTACTTC. This translates into CASSGGEGGTYEQYF.

This chain's CDR3 is CASSDSSGTYNEQFF. CDR3 DNA sequence: TGTGCCAGCAGTGACTCGAGCGGGACCTACAATGAGCAGTTCTTC. The chain couples TRBV6-4 to TRBJ2-1; TRBD2 agrees at 7 bases. The trim removed 0 bases at V and 2 bases at J, leaving 1 base unmatched. CDR3 size: 15 residues. Looked up from germline, CDR1 is MRHNA and CDR2 is SNTAGT.

The V and J genes are TRBV18 and TRBJ1-1, with a possible D match to TRBD1 (5 bases). Germline V gene sequence: CDR1 KGHSH, CDR2 LQKENI. Trimming left V 2 bases short and J 2 bases short, with 12 bases between. The CDR3 contains 15 residues. The CDR3 spells CASSPSQGTNTEAFF. The CDR3 DNA is TGTGCCAGCTCACCATCGCAGGGCACCAACACTGAAGCTTTCTTT.

The chain uses TRBV11-3 and TRBJ2-2; D call uncertain. Per the germline V gene, CDR1 is SGHNT and CDR2 is YENEEA. This CDR3 contains 12 residues. Trimming left V 7 bases short and J 2 bases short, with 5 bases between. The CDR3 here is CASTTNTGELFF. In DNA form, the CDR3 reads TGTGCCAGCACAACAAACACCGGGGAGCTGTTTTTT.